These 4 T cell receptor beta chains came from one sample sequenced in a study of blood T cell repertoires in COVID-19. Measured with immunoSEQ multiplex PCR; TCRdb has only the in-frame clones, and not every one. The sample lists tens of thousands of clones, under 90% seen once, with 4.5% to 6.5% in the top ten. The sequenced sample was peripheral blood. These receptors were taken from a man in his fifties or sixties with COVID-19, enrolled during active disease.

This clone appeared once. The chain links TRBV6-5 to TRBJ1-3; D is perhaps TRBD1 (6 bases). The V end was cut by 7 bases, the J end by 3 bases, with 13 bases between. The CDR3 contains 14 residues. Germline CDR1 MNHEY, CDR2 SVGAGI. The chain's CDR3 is CASKVGGFGNTIYF. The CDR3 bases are TGTGCCAGCAAAGTAGGGGGTTTTGGAAACACCATATATTTT.

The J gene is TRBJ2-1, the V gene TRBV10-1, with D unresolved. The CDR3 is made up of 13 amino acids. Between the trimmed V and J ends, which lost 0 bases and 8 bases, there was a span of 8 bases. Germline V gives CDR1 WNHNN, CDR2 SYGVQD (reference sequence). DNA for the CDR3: TGCGCCAGCAGTGAGTCGTTGGCTGATGAGCAGTTCTTC. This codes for CASSESLADEQFF.

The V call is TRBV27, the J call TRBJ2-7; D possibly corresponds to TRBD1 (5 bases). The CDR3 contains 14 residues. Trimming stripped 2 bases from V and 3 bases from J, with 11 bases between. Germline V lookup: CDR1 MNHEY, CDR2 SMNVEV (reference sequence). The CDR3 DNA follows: TGTGCCAGCAGTTTAAGGGGCAGTTACTACGAGCAGTACTTC. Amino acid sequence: CASSLRGSYYEQYF.

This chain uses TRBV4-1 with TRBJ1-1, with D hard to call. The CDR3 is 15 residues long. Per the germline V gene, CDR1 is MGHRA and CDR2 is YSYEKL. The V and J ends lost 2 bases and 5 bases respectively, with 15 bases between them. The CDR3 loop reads CASSQPLAIGTEAFF. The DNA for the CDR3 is TGCGCCAGCAGCCAACCATTGGCTATCGGGACTGAAGCTTTCTTT.